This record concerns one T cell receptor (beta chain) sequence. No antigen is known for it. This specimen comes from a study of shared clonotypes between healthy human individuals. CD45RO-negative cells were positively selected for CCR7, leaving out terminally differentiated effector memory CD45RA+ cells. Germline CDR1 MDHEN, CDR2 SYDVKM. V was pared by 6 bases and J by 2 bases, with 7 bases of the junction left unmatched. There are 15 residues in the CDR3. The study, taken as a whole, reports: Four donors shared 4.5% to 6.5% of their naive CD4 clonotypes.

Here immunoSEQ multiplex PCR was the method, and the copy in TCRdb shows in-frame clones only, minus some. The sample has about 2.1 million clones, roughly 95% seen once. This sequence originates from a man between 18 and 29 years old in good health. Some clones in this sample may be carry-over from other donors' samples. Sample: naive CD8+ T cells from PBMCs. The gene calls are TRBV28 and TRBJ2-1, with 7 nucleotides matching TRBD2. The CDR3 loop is CASRLSGTTYNEQFF. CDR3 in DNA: TGTGCCAGCAGACTAAGCGGGACTACCTACAATGAGCAGTTCTTC.